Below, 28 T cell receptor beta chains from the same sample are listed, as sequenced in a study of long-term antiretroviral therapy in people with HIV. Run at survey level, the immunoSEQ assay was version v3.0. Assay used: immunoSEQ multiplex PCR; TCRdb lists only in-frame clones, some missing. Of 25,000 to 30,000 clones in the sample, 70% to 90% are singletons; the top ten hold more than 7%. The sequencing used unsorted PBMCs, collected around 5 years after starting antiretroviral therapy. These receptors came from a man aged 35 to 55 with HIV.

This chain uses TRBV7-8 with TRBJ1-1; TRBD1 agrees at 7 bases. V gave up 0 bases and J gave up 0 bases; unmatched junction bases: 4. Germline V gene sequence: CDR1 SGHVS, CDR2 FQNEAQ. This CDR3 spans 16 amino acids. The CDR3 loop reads CASSLARGDMNTEAFF. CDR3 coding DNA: TGTGCCAGCAGCTTAGCCAGGGGGGACATGAACACTGAAGCTTTCTTT. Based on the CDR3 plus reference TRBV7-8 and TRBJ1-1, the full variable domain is GAGVSQSPRYKVAKRGQDVALRCDPISGHVSLFWYQQALGQGPEFLTYFQNEAQLDKSGLPSDRFFAERPEGSVSTLKIQRTQQEDSAVYLCASSLARGDMNTEAFFGQGTRLTVV.

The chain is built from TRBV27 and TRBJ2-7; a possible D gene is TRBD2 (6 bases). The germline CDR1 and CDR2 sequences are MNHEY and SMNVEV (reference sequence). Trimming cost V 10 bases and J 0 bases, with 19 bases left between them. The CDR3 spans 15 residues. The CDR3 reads CATRLAVVSSYEQYF. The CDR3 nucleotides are TGTGCCACCAGATTAGCGGTCGTGAGCTCCTACGAGCAGTACTTC.

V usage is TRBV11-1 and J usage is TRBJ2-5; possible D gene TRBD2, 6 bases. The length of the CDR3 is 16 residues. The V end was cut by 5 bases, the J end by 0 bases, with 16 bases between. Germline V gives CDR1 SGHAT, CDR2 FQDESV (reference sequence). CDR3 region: CASSLSGGAYQETQYF. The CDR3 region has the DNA TGTGCCAGCAGCCTCTCTGGCGGGGCCTACCAAGAGACCCAGTACTTC.

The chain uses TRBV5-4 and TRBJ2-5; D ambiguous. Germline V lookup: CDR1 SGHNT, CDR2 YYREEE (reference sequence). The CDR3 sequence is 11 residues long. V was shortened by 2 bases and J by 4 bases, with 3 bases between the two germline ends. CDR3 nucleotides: TGTGCCAGCAGCTTAGCAGAGACCCAGTACTTC. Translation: CASSLAETQYF.

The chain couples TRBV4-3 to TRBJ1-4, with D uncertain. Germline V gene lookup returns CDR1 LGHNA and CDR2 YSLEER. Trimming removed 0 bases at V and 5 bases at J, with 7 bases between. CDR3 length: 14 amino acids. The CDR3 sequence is CASSQEGGNEKLFF. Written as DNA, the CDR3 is TGCGCCAGCAGCCAAGAGGGAGGAAATGAAAAACTGTTTTTT.

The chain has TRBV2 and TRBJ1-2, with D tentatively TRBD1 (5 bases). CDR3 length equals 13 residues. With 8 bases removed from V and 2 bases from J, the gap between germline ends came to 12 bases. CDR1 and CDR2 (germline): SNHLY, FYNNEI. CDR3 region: CASQRDPNYGYTF. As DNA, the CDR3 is TGTGCCAGCCAACGGGACCCCAACTATGGCTACACCTTC.

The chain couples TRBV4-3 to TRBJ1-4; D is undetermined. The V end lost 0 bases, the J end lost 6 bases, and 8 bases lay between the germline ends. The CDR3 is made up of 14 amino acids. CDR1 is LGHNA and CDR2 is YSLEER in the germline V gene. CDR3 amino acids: CASSQDFEDEKLFF. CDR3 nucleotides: TGCGCCAGCAGCCAAGATTTTGAGGATGAAAAACTGTTTTTT.

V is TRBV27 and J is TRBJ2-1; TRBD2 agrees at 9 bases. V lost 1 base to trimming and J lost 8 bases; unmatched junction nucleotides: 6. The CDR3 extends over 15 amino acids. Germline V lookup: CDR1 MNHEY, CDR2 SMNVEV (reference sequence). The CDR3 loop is CASSLFWRGGYEQFF. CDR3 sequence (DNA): TGTGCCAGCAGTTTATTCTGGCGGGGGGGCTATGAGCAGTTCTTC.

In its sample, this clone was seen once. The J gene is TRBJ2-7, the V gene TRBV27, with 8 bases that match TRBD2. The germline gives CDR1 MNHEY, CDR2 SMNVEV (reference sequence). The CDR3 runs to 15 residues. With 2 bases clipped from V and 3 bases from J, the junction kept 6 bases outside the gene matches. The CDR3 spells CASSLVGAGDYEQYF. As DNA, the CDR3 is TGTGCCAGCAGTTTAGTTGGAGCGGGGGACTACGAGCAGTACTTC.

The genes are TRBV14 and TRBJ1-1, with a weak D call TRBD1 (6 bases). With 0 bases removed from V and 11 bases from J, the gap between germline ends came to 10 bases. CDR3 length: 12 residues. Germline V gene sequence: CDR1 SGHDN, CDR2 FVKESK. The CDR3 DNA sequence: TGTGCCAGCAGCCAAGAACCAGGGGTTGCTTTCTTT. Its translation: CASSQEPGVAFF.

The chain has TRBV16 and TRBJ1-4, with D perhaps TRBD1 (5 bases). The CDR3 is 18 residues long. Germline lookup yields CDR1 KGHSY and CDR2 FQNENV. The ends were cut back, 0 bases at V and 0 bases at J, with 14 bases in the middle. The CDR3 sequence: CASSQSRGGGATNEKLFF. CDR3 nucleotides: TGTGCCAGCAGCCAATCTAGAGGAGGAGGGGCAACTAATGAAAAACTGTTTTTT.

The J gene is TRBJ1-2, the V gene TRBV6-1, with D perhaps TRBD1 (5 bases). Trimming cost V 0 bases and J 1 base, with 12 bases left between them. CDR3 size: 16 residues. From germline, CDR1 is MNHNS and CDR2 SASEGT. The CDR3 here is CASSEARDFVNYGYTF. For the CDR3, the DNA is TGTGCCAGCAGTGAAGCGCGGGACTTCGTTAACTATGGCTACACCTTC.

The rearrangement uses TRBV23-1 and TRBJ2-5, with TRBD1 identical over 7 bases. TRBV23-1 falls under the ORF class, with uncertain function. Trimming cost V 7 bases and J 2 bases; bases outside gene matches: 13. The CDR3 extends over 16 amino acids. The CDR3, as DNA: TGCGCCAGCACGCGACAGGGCCAGCCGGCGCAAGAGACCCAGTACTTC. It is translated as CASTRQGQPAQETQYF.

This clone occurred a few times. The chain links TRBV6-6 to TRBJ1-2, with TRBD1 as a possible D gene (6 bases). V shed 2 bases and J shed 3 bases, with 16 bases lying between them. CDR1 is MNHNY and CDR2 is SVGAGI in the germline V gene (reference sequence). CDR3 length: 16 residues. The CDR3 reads CASSYPRGKGDYGYTF. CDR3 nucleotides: TGTGCCAGCAGTTACCCCCGTGGGAAGGGGGACTATGGCTACACCTTC.

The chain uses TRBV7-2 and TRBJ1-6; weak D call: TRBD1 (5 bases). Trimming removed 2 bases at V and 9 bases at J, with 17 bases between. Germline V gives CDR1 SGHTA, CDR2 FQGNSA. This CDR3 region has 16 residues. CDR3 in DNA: TGTGCCAGCAGCTTAAGGGGAGTATGGAATGGTTCACCCCTCCACTTT. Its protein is CASSLRGVWNGSPLHF.

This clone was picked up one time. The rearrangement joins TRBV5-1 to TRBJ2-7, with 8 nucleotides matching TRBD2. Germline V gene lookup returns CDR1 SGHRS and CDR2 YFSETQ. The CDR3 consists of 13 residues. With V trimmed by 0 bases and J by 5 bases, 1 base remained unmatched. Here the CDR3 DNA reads TGCGCCAGCAGCTTGGAAGCGGGGGACGAGCAGTACTTC. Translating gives CASSLEAGDEQYF.

The CDR3 coding sequence is TGTGCCAGCAGTGAGATGAGTGGGTCCTATGGCTACACCTTC. It yields the protein CASSEMSGSYGYTF. The rearrangement uses TRBV6-1 and TRBJ1-2, with D unresolved. The germline CDR1 and CDR2 sequences are MNHNS and SASEGT. This CDR3 region has 14 residues. Between the trimmed V and J ends, which lost 3 bases and 4 bases, there was a span of 12 bases.

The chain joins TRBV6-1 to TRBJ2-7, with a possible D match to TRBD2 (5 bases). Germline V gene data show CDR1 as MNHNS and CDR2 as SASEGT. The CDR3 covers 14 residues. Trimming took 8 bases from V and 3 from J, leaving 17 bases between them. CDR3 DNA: TGTGCCAGCGGAACTCTCGGACGGGGCTACGAGCAGTACTTC. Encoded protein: CASGTLGRGYEQYF.

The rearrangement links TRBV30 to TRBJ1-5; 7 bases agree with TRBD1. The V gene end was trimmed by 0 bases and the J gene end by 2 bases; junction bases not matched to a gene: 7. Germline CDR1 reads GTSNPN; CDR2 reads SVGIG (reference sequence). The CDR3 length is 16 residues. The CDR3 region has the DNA TGTGCCTGGAGTGTACGAGGGGGCTTAGGCAATCAGCCCCAGCATTTT. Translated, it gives CAWSVRGGLGNQPQHF.

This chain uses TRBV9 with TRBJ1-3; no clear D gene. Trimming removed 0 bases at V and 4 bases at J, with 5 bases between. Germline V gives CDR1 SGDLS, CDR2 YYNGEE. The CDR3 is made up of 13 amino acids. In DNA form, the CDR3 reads TGTGCCAGCAGCGTAGAAGAGGGAAACACCATATATTTT. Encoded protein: CASSVEEGNTIYF.

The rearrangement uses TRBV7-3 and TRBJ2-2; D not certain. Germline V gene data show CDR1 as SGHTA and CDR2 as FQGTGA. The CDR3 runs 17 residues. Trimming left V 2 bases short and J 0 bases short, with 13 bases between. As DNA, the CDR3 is TGTGCCAGCAGCTTAGTGCCAGTAACGGCGAACACCGGGGAGCTGTTTTTT. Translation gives CASSLVPVTANTGELFF.

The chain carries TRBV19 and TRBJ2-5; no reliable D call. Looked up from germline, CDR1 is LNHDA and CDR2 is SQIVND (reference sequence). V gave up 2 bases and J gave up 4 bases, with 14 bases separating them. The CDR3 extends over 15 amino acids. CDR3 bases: TGTGCCAGTAGTATATCAGGCACCTTGGGAGAGACCCAGTACTTC. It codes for CASSISGTLGETQYF.

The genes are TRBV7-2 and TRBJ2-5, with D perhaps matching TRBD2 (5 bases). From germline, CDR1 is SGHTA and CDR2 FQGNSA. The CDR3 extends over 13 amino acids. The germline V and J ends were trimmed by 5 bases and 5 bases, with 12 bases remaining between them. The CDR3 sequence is CASSRVTGETQYF. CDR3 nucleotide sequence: TGTGCCAGCAGCCGAGTTACGGGGGAGACCCAGTACTTC. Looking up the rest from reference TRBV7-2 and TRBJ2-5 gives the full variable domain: GAGVSQSPSNKVTEKGKDVELRCDPISGHTALYWYRQSLGQGLEFLIYFQGNSAPDKSGLPSDRFSAERTGGSVSTLTIQRTQQEDSAVYLCASSRVTGETQYFGPGTRLLVL.

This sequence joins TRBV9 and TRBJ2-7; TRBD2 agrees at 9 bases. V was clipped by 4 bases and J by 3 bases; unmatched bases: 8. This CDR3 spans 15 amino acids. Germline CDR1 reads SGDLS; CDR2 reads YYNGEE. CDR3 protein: CASSSGSGGLYEQYF. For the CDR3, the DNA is TGTGCCAGCAGCTCAGGGAGCGGGGGGCTCTACGAGCAGTACTTC.

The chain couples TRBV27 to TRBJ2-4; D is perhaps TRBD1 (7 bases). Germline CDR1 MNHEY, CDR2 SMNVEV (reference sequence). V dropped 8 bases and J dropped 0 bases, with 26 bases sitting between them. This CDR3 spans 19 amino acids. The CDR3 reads CASALRGDRFSLAKNIQYF. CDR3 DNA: TGTGCCAGCGCCCTTAGGGGGGACAGATTTTCTTTAGCCAAAAACATTCAGTACTTC.

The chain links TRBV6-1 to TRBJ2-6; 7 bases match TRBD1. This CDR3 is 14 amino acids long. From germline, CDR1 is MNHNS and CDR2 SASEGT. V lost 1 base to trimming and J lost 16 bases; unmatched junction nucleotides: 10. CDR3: CASSEEDGRGKLTF. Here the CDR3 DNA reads TGTGCCAGCAGTGAAGAGGACGGCAGGGGGAAGCTGACTTTC.

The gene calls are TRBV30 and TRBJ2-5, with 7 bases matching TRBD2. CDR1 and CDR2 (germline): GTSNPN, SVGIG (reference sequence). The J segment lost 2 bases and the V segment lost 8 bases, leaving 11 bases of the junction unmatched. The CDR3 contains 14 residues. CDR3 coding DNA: TGTGCCCGTACGGGCGGGAGCTTACAAGAGACCCAGTACTTC. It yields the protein CARTGGSLQETQYF. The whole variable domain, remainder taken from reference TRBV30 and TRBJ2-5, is SQTIHQWPATLVQPVGSPLSLECTVEGTSNPNLYWYRQAAGRGLQLLFYSVGIGQISSEVPQNLSASRPQDRQFILSSKKLLLSDSGFYLCARTGGSLQETQYFGPGTRLLVL.

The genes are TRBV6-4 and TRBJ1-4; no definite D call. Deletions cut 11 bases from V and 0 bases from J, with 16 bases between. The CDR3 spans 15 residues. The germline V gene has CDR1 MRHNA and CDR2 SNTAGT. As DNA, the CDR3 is TGTGCCCCGATTGGTGAGGCGGCAACTAATGAAAAACTGTTTTTT. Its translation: CAPIGEAATNEKLFF.